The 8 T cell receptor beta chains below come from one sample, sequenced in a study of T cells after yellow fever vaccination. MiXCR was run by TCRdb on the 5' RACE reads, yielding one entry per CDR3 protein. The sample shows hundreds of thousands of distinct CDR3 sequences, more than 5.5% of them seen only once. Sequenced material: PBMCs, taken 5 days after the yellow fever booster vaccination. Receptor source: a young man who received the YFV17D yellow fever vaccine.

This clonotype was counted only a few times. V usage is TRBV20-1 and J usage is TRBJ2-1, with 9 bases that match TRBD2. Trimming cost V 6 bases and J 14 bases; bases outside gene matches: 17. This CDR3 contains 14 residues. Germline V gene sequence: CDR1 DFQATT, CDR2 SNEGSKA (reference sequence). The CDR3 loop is CSALSRGTSILEFF. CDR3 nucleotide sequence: TGCAGTGCCCTATCCCGGGGGACTAGCATTCTCGAGTTCTTC.

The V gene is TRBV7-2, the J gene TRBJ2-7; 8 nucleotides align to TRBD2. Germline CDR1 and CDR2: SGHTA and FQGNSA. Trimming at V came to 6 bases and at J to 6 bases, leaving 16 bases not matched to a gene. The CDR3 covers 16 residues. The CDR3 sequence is CASSSRAERERVEQYF. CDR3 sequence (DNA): TGTGCCAGCAGTTCTCGGGCGGAGCGGGAGCGGGTCGAGCAGTACTTC.

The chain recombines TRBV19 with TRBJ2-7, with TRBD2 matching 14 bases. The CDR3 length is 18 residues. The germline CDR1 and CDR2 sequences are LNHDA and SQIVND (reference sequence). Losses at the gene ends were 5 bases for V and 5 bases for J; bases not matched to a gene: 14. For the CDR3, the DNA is TGTGCCAGTAGTTCATCCGGGACTAGCGGGAGAATCTTCCACGAGCAGTACTTC. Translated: CASSSSGTSGRIFHEQYF.

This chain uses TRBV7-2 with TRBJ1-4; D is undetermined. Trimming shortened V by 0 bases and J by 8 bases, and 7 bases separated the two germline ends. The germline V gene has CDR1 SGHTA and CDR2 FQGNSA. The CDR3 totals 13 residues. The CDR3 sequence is CASSLAGWEKLFF. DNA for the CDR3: TGTGCCAGCAGCTTAGCTGGTTGGGAAAAACTGTTTTTT.

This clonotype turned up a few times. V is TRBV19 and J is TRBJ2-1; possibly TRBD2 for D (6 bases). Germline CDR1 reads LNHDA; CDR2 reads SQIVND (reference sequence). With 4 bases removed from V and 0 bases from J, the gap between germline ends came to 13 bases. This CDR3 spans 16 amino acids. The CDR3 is CASSTFGGGSYNEQFF. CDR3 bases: TGTGCCAGTAGTACCTTTGGGGGAGGCTCCTACAATGAGCAGTTCTTC.

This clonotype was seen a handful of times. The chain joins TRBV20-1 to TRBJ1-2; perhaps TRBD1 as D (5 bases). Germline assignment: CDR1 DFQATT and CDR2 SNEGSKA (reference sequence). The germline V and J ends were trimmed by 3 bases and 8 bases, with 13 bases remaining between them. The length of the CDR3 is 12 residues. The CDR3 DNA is TGCAGTGCTAGTCAGGACAATTCGGGCTACACCTTC. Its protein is CSASQDNSGYTF.

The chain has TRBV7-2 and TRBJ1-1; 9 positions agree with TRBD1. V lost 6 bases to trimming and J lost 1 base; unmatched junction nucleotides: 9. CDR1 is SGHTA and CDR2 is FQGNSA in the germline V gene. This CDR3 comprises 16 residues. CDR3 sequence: CASSTTGQGANTEAFF. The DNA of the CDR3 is TGTGCCAGCAGTACCACGGGACAGGGAGCGAACACTGAAGCTTTCTTT.

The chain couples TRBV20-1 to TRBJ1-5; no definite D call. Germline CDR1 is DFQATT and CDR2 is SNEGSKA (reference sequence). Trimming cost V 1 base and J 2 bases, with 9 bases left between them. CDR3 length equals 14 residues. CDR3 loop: CSARGGYGNQPQHF. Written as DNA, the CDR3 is TGCAGTGCTAGAGGAGGGTATGGCAATCAGCCCCAGCATTTT.